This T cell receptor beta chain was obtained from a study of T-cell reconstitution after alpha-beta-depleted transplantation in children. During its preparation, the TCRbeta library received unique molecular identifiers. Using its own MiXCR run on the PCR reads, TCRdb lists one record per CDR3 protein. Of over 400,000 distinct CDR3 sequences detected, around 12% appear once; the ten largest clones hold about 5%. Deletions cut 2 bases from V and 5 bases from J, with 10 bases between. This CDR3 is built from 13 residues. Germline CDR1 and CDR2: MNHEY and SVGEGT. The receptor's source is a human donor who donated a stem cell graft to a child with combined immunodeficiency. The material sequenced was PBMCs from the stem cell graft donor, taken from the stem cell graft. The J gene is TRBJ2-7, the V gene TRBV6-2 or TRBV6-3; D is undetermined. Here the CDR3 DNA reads TGTGCCAGCAGTTACGGGCAGTACCACGAGCAGTACTTC. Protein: CASSYGQYHEQYF.